Listed below are T cell receptor beta chains from one sample, sequenced in a study of early T cells in non-severe SARS-CoV-2 infection. TCRdb processed the 5' RACE reads anew with MiXCR; each CDR3 protein has one entry. The sample has 40,000 to 55,000 distinct CDR3 sequences, 9.5% to 15% seen once. The sequenced material came from whole blood. These TCRs come from an adult who was a healthcare worker with PCR-confirmed SARS-CoV-2 infection or an uninfected control (not recorded which). CDR3s include the opening cysteine and the closing phenylalanine or tryptophan. Each record gives: CDR3 protein, CDR3 DNA, V gene, J gene, D gene, clone size. A D gene is named only where the DNA matches it firmly. A row's size may be missing; if present it is once, few, many or a size class.

CDR3 protein: CSVVFRKAGNTIYF
CDR3 DNA: TGCAGCGTTGTCTTCAGAAAGGCTGGAAACACCATATATTTT
V gene: TRBV29-1
J gene: TRBJ1-3
D gene: -
clone size: many

CDR3 protein: CASNDDPSNYGYTF
CDR3 DNA: TGTGCCAGCAACGACGACCCATCTAACTATGGCTACACCTTC
V gene: TRBV6-1
J gene: TRBJ1-2
D gene: -
clone size: few

CDR3 protein: CASSHTGTSAQETQYF
CDR3 DNA: TGCGCCAGCAGCCATACTGGGACTAGTGCTCAAGAGACCCAGTACTTC
V gene: TRBV5-1
J gene: TRBJ2-5
D gene: TRBD2
clone size: -

CDR3 protein: CASSYGGGATYEQYF
CDR3 DNA: TGTGCCAGCAGCTATGGCGGGGGGGCAACTTACGAGCAGTACTTC
V gene: TRBV7-2
J gene: TRBJ2-7
D gene: TRBD2
clone size: few

CDR3 protein: CASSQEKGVYEQYF
CDR3 DNA: TGTGCCAGCAGCCAAGAAAAGGGTGTCTACGAGCAGTACTTC
V gene: TRBV3-2
J gene: TRBJ2-7
D gene: -
clone size: -

CDR3 protein: CASSEDGRGNEKLFF
CDR3 DNA: TGTGCCAGCAGTGAGGATGGCAGGGGGAATGAAAAACTGTTTTTT
V gene: TRBV2
J gene: TRBJ1-4
D gene: TRBD1
clone size: -

CDR3 protein: CAIQGLPGETQYF
CDR3 DNA: TGTGCCATCCAAGGACTACCGGGGGAGACCCAGTACTTC
V gene: TRBV10-3
J gene: TRBJ2-5
D gene: -
clone size: -

CDR3 protein: CAIRGLGTKNTIYF
CDR3 DNA: TGTGCCATCCGGGGCTTGGGGACCAAAAACACCATATATTTT
V gene: TRBV10-3
J gene: TRBJ1-3
D gene: -
clone size: -

CDR3 protein: CASSLREEAFF
CDR3 DNA: TGTGCCAGCAGCTTGAGGGAGGAAGCTTTCTTT
V gene: TRBV7-2
J gene: TRBJ1-1
D gene: -
clone size: many

CDR3 protein: CASSLTPSTSAHTDTQYF
CDR3 DNA: TGTGCCAGCAGCTTAACCCCCAGCACTAGCGCCCACACAGATACGCAGTATTTT
V gene: TRBV7-2
J gene: TRBJ2-3
D gene: TRBD2
clone size: few

CDR3 protein: CSARDGREDTIYF
CDR3 DNA: TGCAGTGCTAGAGATGGGCGCGAGGACACCATATATTTT
V gene: TRBV20-1
J gene: TRBJ1-3
D gene: -
clone size: -

CDR3 protein: CSATREFNEQFF
CDR3 DNA: TGCAGTGCAACGCGGGAGTTTAATGAGCAGTTCTTC
V gene: TRBV20-1
J gene: TRBJ2-1
D gene: TRBD2
clone size: many

CDR3 protein: CASSEVQAVILFF
CDR3 DNA: TGTGCCAGCAGTGAAGTACAGGCCGTCATACTGTTCTTC
V gene: TRBV6-1
J gene: TRBJ2-1
D gene: -
clone size: -

CDR3 protein: CASSQGQTGVNTEAFF
CDR3 DNA: TGCGCCAGCAGCCAAGGTCAGACAGGGGTGAACACTGAAGCTTTCTTT
V gene: TRBV4-1
J gene: TRBJ1-1
D gene: TRBD1
clone size: many

CDR3 protein: CSVDREARSSGEQFF
CDR3 DNA: TGCAGCGTTGATAGAGAGGCGAGGAGCTCGGGTGAGCAGTTCTTC
V gene: TRBV29-1
J gene: TRBJ2-1
D gene: -
clone size: many

CDR3 protein: CASSFRDRGINEKLFF
CDR3 DNA: TGTGCCAGCAGCTTCCGGGACAGGGGGATTAATGAAAAACTGTTTTTT
V gene: TRBV7-9
J gene: TRBJ1-4
D gene: TRBD1
clone size: -

CDR3 protein: CASSSDRGGDTQYF
CDR3 DNA: TGTGCCAGCAGCTCGGACAGGGGAGGGGATACGCAGTATTTT
V gene: TRBV25-1
J gene: TRBJ2-3
D gene: TRBD1
clone size: many

CDR3 protein: CASSRYIGSSYNEQFF
CDR3 DNA: TGTGCCAGCAGCCGGTATATAGGGAGCTCCTACAATGAGCAGTTCTTC
V gene: TRBV11-2
J gene: TRBJ2-1
D gene: -
clone size: -

CDR3 protein: CASSLVMAGTLYNEQFF
CDR3 DNA: TGTGCCAGCAGCCTGGTTATGGCCGGGACTTTATACAATGAGCAGTTCTTC
V gene: TRBV7-6
J gene: TRBJ2-1
D gene: -
clone size: many

CDR3 protein: CASSTSLSANTEAFF
CDR3 DNA: TGTGCCAGCAGTACATCCTTATCGGCAAACACTGAAGCTTTCTTT
V gene: TRBV6-6
J gene: TRBJ1-1
D gene: -
clone size: many

CDR3 protein: CASSSYPDGVDYGYTF
CDR3 DNA: TGTGCCAGCAGTTCATACCCTGACGGAGTGGACTATGGCTACACCTTC
V gene: TRBV27
J gene: TRBJ1-2
D gene: -
clone size: few

CDR3 protein: CASHLTGHPYEQYF
CDR3 DNA: TGTGCCAGTCACCTCACGGGACACCCCTACGAGCAGTACTTC
V gene: TRBV19
J gene: TRBJ2-7
D gene: -
clone size: few

CDR3 protein: CASSYPTRIGETEAFF
CDR3 DNA: TGTGCCAGCAGTTACCCTACACGGATTGGGGAAACTGAAGCTTTCTTT
V gene: TRBV6-2/TRBV6-3
J gene: TRBJ1-1
D gene: -
clone size: many

CDR3 protein: CASNGPYSPLHF
CDR3 DNA: TGTGCCAGCAACGGACCTTATTCACCCCTCCACTTT
V gene: TRBV3-1
J gene: TRBJ1-6
D gene: -
clone size: -

CDR3 protein: CASNGEQYF
CDR3 DNA: TGTGCCAGTAACGGGGAGCAGTACTTC
V gene: TRBV28
J gene: TRBJ2-7
D gene: -
clone size: few

CDR3 protein: CASSLAASGGLAYEQYF
CDR3 DNA: TGCGCCAGCAGCTTGGCGGCTAGCGGGGGGCTAGCCTACGAGCAGTACTTC
V gene: TRBV5-1
J gene: TRBJ2-7
D gene: TRBD2
clone size: few